This T cell receptor beta chain was observed in a study of response to subunit inactivated influenza vaccine. A few counts support this clonotype. What it binds is not known. TCRdb re-analysed the RT-PCR reads in MiXCR, keeping a single row per CDR3 protein. Altogether over 450,000 distinct CDR3 sequences are present, over 10% being singletons, with the ten largest covering about an eighth. Study-wide points: It was the authors' suggestion that each seasonal influenza vaccination recruits few new T cells.

The CDR3 spans 16 residues. Trimming took 1 base from V and 1 from J; bases not matched to a gene: 2. Looked up from germline, CDR1 is GTSNPN and CDR2 is SVGIG (reference sequence). The receptor was isolated from a man aged 50-60 years who received an inactivated influenza vaccine. The J gene is TRBJ2-5, the V gene TRBV30, with 14 bases identical to TRBD2. The sequencing here drew on PBMCs from blood, taken 35 to 45 days after vaccination. The CDR3 spells CAWSAGTSGGQETQYF. CDR3 nucleotide sequence: TGTGCCTGGAGTGCCGGGACTAGCGGGGGCCAAGAGACCCAGTACTTC.